This T cell receptor (beta chain) was obtained from a study of OX40 agonist ivuxolimab in advanced cancers. The study's findings and limits: With doses of 0.1 to 3.0 mg/kg, CD4+ and CD8+ blood T cells had undergone clonal expansion by week 6.

As concerns this clone: The antigen remains unidentified.

CDR1 MGHRA and CDR2 YSYEKL come from the germline V gene. V was cut by 1 base and J by 0 bases, with 11 bases left in between. This CDR3 spans 16 amino acids. The repertoire was sequenced with immunoSEQ multiplex PCR; TCRdb's copy has only in-frame clones and lacks some. The sample carries about 60,000 clones, about four fifths recorded once. Sequenced material: CD4+ or CD8+ T cells sorted from blood, taken in a trial of the OX40 agonist ivuxolimab. This chain joins TRBV4-1 and TRBJ2-3; tentatively, D is TRBD1 (5 bases). This sequence was found in an adult with an advanced solid tumor such as melanoma, head and neck, liver or kidney cancer. The CDR3: CASSQGGAESTDTQYF. CDR3 DNA sequence: TGCGCCAGCAGCCAAGGGGGCGCGGAAAGCACAGATACGCAGTATTTT.